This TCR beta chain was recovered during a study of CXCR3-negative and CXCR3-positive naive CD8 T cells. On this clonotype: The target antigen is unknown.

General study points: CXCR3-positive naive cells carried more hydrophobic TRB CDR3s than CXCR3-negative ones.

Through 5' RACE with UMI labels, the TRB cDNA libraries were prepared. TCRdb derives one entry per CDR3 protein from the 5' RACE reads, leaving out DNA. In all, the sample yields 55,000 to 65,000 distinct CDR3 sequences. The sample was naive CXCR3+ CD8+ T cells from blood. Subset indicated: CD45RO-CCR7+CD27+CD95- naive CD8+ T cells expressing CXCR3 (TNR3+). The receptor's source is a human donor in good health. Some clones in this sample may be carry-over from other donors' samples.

The CDR3 sequence: CASSLRSSYNEQFF. The chain links TRBV11-3 to TRBJ2-1. Per germline, CDR1 SGHNT and CDR2 YENEEA. The CDR3 has 14 residues.